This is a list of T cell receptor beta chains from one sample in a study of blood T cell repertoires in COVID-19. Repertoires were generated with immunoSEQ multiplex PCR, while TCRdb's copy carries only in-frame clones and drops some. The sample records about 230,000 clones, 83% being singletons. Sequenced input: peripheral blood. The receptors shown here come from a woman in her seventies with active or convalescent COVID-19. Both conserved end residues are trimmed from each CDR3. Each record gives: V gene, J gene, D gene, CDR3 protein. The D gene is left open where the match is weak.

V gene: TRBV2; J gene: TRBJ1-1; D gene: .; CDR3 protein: ASSEGIRDKYTEAF
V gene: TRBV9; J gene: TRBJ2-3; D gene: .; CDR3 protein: ASSVLGGLTTDTQY
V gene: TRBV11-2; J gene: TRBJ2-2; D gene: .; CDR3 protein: ASNIIRGNTGELF
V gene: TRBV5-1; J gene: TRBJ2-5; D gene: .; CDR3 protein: ASSPPGLRTQY
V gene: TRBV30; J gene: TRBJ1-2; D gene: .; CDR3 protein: AWSVRRDSPSNYGYT
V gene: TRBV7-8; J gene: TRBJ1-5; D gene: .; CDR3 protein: ASSLLQGTDQPQH
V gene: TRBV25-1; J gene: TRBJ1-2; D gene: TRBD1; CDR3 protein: ASSEWGFEGAHGYT
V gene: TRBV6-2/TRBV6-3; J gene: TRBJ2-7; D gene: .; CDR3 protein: ASSYSQRRYEQY
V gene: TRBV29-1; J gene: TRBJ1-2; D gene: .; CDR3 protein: SVSRQTNYGYT
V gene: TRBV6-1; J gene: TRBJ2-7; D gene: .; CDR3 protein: ASSEVQGGWEQY
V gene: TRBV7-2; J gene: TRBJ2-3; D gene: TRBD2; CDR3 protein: ASSKTGTRADTQY
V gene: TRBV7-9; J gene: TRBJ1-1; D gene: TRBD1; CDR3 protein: ASSATGTGRWTEAF
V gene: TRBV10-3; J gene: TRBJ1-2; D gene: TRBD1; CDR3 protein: AISENGQGIGGYT
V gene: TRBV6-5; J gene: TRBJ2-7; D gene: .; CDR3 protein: ASSLRTATYEQY
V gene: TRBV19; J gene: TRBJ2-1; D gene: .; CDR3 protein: ASSTYLGLFLNNEQF
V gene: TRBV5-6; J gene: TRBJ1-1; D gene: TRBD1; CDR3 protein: ASGELQGGNTEAF
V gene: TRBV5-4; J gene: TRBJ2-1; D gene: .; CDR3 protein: ASSLALGEVYNEQF
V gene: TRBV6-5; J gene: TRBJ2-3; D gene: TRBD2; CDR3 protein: ASSLLRLANTQY
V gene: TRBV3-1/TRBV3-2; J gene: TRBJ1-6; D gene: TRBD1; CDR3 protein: ASRQTGDDSPLH
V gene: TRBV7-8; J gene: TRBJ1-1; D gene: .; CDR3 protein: ASSFGQLNTEAF
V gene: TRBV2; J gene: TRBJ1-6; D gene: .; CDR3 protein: ASSEFSGSPLH
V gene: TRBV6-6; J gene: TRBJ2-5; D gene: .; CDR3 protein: ASSFLQVGETQY
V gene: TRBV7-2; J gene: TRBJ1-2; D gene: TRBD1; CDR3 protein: ASSLALRDRVT
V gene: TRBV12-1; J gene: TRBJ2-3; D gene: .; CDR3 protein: ASSPRGCGEHTDTQY
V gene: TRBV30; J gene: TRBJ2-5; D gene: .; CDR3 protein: AWGTIGVVETQY
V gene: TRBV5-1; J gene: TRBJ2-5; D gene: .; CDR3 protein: ASSLAGSRDETQY
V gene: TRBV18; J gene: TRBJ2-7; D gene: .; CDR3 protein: ASSPLGQGEQY
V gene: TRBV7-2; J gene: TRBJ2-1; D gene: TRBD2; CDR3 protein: ASSLGLAVTYNEQF
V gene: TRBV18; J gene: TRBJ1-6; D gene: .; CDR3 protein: ASSPTEAGEIGSPLH
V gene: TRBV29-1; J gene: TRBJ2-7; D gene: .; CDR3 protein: SVRGSYEQY
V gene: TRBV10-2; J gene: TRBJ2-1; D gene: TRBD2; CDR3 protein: ASSDTQRGSYNEQF
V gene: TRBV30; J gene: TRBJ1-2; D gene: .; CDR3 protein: ASPDRRTYGYT
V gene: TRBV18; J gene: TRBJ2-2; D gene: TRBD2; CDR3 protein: ASSPRAGGDTGELF
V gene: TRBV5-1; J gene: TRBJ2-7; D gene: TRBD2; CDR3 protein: ASSLEASGYEQY
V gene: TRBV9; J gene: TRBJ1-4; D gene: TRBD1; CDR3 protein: ASSTTGADEKLF
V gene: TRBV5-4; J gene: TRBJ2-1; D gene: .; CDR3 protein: ASSLGGPNEQF
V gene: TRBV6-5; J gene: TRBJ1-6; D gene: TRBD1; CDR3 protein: ASSRTGENSPLH
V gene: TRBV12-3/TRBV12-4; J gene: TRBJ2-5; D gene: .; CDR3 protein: ASSLLGETQY
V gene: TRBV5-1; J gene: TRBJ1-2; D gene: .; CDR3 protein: ASSLDYLSYT
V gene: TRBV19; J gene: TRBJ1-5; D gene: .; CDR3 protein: ASSIGATGGFQPQH
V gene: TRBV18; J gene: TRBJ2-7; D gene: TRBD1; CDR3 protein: ASSPSEVQTGPRSYEQY
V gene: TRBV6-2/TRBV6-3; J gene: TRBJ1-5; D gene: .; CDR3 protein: ASSSRQAQH
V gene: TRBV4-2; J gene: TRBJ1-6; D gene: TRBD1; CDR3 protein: ASSQPTGKYNSPLH
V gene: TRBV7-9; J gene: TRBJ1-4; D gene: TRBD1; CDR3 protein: ASSFQGALLTNEKLF
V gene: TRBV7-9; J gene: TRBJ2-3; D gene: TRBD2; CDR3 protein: ASRESGGADTQY
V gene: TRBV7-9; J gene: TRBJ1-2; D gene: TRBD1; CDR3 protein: ASSPTGWAYGYT
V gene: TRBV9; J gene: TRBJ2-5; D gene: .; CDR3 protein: ASSVGGNLGTKTQY
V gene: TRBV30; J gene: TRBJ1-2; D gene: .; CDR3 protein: AWGPGGGYT
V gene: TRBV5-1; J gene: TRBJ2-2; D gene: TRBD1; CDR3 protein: ASSLAGTGPTGELF
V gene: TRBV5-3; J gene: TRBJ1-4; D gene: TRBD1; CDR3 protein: ARSFGRDRGTGEKLF
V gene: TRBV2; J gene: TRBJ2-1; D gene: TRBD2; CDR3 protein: ASTLSGISYNEQF
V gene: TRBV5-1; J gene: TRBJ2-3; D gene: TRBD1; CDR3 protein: ASRAPGQGLDTQY
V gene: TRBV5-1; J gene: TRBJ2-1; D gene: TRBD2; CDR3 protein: ASSPGTSVNEQF
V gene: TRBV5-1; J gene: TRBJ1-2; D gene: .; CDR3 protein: ASSPLIENYGYT
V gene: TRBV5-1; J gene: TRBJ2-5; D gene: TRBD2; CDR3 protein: ASSLRGGGEETQY
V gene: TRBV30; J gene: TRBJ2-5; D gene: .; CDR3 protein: AWSSGGTKTQY
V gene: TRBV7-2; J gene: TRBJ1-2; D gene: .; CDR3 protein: ASSLGPYGYT